What follows describes a single T cell receptor beta chain. No antigen is known for it. Base-call qualities are not available, and no considerably larger clone is one nucleotide away. The record originates from a study of blood T cell repertoires in COVID-19 (dated by TCRdb to about 2020). General notes on the study: The collaborator samples originated in the United States, Italy and Spain and spanned the acute and convalescent phases of COVID-19. The prospective study material was composed of cDNA or gDNA derived from T cells, B-cell-depleted T cells, or PBMCs. Subjects who had been exposed to COVID-19, were actively infected with it, or had recovered from it provided the deeply sampled blood TCRbeta repertoires that made up the dataset. The repertoires were released in a freely available public database meant as a resource for research on the immune response to SARS-CoV-2. Samples were obtained from the ongoing ImmuneRACE study (first 160 participants) and from some 1,200 subjects provided by 6 global collaborators. Sample metadata almost always included a de-identified subject ID, COVID-19 status, age in years and sex. Where HLA class I and class II types were available, the types were taken from metadata supplied by the sample provider, not from assay-based typing.

Each collaborating institution followed its own protocols to collect whole blood in K2EDTA tubes. Collaborator samples were shipped for TCRbeta analysis as frozen whole blood, isolated PBMCs, or DNA extracted from either sample type. The CDR1 and CDR2 encoded by the germline V gene are MNHNS and SASEGT. The CDR3, from cysteine to phenylalanine, totals 17 residues. Just CDR3 DNA is preserved here, 51 bases in frame from base 1. Trimming costs V 4 bases and J 9 bases, and their ends lie 25 bases apart. Broader findings and caveats from the paper: The quantity of clinical and demographic metadata differed by source and by participant and was supplied without curation.

TCRbeta CDR3 regions were amplified from genomic DNA using the immunoSEQ Assay, a bias-controlled multiplex PCR. Per the authors' processing: The number of nucleated cells in each sample was estimated from the amplification of reference gene primers within the assay. Sequence reads were collapsed and filtered to measure the absolute abundance of every unique TCRbeta CDR3 rearrangement. For each sample, productive Simpson clonality was calculated as the square root of Simpson's diversity index across productive rearrangements. Held by TCRdb, this immuneACCESS table contains in-frame sequences only and omits some clones. Under half of the omission traces to an unresolved V gene where checked; the cause of the rest is unknown. Clone size and V and J calls were adopted from that table, with D and trimming inferred from the DNA. The sample yields 65,000 to 75,000 clones; around 92% were counted once. Around 13% of the sample is in the top ten clones.

The receptor comes from a human donor with active COVID-19. The donor label of this sample is uncertain. The specimen was peripheral blood. This receptor chain uses TRBV6-1 and TRBJ2-1; TRBD2 is a possible D gene, resting on 7 matching bases. The CDR3 reads CASSVWGRGSINGEQFF. In nucleotide form, the sequence is TGTGCCAGCAGTGTCTGGGGGCGCGGGAGTATAAATGGTGAGCAGTTCTTC.